This T cell receptor beta chain was recorded in a study of blood T cell repertoires in COVID-19. The CDR3 totals 11 residues. Per germline, CDR1 DFQATT and CDR2 SNEGSKA (reference sequence). Trimming took 0 bases from V and 13 from J, leaving 10 bases between them. Here immunoSEQ multiplex PCR was the method, and the copy in TCRdb shows in-frame clones only, minus some. The sample records tens of thousands of clones, roughly nine tenths being singletons. Sequencing used peripheral blood. The sequence derives from a man in his thirties or forties with acute or convalescent COVID-19. The J gene is TRBJ2-1, the V gene TRBV20-1; no firm D call. The CDR3 nucleotides read TGCAGTGCTAGAGATCTGCCGAGCCAGTTCTTC. Protein product: CSARDLPSQFF.